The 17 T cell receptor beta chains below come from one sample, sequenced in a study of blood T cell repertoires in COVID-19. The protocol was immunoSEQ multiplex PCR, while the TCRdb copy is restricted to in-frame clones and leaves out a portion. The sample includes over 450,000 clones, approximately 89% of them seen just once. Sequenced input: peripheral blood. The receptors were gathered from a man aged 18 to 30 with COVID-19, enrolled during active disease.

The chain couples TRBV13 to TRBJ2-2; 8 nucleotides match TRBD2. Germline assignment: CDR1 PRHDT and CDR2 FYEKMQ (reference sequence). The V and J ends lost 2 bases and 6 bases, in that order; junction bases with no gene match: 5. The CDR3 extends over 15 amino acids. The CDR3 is CASSLLAGLAGELFF. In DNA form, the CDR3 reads TGTGCCAGCAGCTTACTAGCGGGCCTGGCCGGGGAGCTGTTTTTT. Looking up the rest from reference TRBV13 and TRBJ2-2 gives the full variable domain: AAGVIQSPRHLIKEKRETATLKCYPIPRHDTVYWYQQGPGQDPQFLISFYEKMQSDKGSIPDRFSAQQFSDYHSELNMSSLELGDSALYFCASSLLAGLAGELFFGEGSRLTVL.

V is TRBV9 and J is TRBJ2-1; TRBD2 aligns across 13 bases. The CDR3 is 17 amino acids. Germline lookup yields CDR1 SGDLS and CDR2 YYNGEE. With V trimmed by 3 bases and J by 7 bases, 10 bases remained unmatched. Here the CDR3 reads CASSGGTSGAGWNEQFF. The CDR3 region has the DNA TGTGCCAGCAGCGGGGGGACTAGCGGGGCAGGTTGGAATGAGCAGTTCTTC.

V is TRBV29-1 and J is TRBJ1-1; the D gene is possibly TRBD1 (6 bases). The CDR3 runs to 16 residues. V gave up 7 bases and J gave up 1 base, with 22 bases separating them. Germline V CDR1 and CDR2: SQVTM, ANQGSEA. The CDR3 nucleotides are TGCAGCGCCGGGGAGGGGGTGAAGGTCTCGAACACTGAAGCTTTCTTT. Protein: CSAGEGVKVSNTEAFF.

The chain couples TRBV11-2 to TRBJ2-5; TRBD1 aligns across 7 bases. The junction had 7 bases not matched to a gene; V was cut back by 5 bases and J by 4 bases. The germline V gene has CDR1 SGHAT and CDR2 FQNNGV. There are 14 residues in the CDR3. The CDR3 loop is CASSRDRERETQYF. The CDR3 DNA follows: TGTGCCAGCAGCCGTGACAGGGAGAGAGAGACCCAGTACTTC.

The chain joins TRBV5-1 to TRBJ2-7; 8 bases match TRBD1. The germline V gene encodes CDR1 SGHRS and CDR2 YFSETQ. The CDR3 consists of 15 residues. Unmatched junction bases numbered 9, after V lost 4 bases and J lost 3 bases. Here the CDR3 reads CASSPDGTGLYEQYF. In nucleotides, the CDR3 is TGCGCCAGCAGCCCGGATGGGACAGGCCTCTACGAGCAGTACTTC.

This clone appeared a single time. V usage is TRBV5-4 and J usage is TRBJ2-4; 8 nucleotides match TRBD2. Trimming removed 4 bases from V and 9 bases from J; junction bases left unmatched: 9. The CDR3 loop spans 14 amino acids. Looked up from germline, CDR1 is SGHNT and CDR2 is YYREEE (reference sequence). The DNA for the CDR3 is TGTGCCAGCAGCAATAAAGCGGGAGAGCTCATTCAGTACTTC. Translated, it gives CASSNKAGELIQYF.

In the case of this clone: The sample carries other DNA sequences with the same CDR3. This CDR3 reads CASSYSTGEQYF. CDR3 coding DNA: TGTGCCAGCAGTTACTCGACTGGAGAGCAGTACTTC. The V and J genes are TRBV6-5 and TRBJ2-7, with no clear D. Per germline, CDR1 MNHEY and CDR2 SVGAGI. This CDR3 has 12 residues. The germline V and J ends were trimmed by 0 bases and 7 bases, with 7 bases remaining between them.

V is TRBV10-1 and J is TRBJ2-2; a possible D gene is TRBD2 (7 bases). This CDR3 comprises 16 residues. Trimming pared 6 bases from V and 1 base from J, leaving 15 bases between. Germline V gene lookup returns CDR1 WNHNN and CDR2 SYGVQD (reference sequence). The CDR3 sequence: CASSPEGGMNTGELFF. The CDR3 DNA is TGCGCCAGCAGCCCCGAGGGGGGGATGAACACCGGGGAGCTGTTTTTT.

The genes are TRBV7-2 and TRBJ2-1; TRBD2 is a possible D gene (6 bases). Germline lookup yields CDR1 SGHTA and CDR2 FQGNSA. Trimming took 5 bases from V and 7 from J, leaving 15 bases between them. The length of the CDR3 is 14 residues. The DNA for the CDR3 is TGTGCCAGCAGCCCCCGGGGGTTTCGGAATGAGCAGTTCTTC. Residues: CASSPRGFRNEQFF.

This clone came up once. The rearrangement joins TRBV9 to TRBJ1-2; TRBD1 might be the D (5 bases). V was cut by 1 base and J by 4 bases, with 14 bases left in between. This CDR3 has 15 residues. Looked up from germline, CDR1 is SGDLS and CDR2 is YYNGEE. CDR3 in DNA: TGTGCCAGCAGCGTATGGCAGGAGCAGGGCTATGGCTACACCTTC. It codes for CASSVWQEQGYGYTF.

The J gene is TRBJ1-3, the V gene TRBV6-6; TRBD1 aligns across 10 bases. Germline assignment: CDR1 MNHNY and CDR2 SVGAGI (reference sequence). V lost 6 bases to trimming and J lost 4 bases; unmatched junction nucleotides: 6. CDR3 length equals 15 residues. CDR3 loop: CASRRQGARGNTIYF. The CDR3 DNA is TGTGCCAGCAGGAGACAGGGGGCGCGAGGAAACACCATATATTTT.

The CDR3 region has the DNA TGTGCCAGCAGCTCCGCCGGGACAGGACATTCACCCCTCCACTTT. It encodes CASSSAGTGHSPLHF. The rearrangement joins TRBV5-4 to TRBJ1-6; 8 bases line up with TRBD1. The CDR3 covers 15 residues. The trim removed 3 bases at V and 8 bases at J, leaving 7 bases unmatched. CDR1 is SGHNT and CDR2 is YYREEE in the germline V gene (reference sequence).

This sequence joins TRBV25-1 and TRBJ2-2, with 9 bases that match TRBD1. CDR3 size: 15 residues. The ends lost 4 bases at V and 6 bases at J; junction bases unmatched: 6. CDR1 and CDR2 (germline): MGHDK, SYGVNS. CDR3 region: CASSAGTGPAGELFF. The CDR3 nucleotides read TGTGCCAGCAGTGCCGGGACAGGGCCGGCCGGGGAGCTGTTTTTT.

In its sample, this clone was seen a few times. CDR3 protein: CASSIEGGGSNQPQHF. The CDR3 nucleotides read TGTGCCAGTAGTATAGAAGGGGGGGGAAGCAATCAGCCCCAGCATTTT. This rearrangement joins TRBV19 to TRBJ1-5; the D gene is possibly TRBD1 (6 bases). This CDR3 spans 16 amino acids. The germline V gene has CDR1 LNHDA and CDR2 SQIVND (reference sequence). The V end lost 0 bases, the J end lost 1 base, and 10 bases lay between the germline ends.

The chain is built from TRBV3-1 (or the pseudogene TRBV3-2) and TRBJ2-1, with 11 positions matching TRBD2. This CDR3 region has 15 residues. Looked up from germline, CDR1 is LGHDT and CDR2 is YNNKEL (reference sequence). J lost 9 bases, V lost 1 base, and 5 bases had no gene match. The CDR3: CASSQVGSGGGEQFF. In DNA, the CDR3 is TGTGCCAGCAGCCAAGTGGGTAGCGGGGGGGGTGAGCAGTTCTTC.

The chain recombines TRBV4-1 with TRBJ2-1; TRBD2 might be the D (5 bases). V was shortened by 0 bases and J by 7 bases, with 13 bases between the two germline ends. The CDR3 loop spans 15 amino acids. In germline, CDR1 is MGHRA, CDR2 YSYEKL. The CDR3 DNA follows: TGCGCCAGCAGCCAAGATGCACTAGATGGGAATGAGCAGTTCTTC. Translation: CASSQDALDGNEQFF.

CDR3 sequence: CASSSGTSHDEQFF. In DNA, the CDR3 is TGCGCCAGCAGCTCCGGGACTAGCCATGATGAGCAGTTCTTC. V is TRBV5-1 and J is TRBJ2-1; 9 bases are shared with TRBD2. CDR1 and CDR2 (germline): SGHRS, YFSETQ. J lost 8 bases, V lost 3 bases, and 6 bases had no gene match. This CDR3 spans 14 amino acids.